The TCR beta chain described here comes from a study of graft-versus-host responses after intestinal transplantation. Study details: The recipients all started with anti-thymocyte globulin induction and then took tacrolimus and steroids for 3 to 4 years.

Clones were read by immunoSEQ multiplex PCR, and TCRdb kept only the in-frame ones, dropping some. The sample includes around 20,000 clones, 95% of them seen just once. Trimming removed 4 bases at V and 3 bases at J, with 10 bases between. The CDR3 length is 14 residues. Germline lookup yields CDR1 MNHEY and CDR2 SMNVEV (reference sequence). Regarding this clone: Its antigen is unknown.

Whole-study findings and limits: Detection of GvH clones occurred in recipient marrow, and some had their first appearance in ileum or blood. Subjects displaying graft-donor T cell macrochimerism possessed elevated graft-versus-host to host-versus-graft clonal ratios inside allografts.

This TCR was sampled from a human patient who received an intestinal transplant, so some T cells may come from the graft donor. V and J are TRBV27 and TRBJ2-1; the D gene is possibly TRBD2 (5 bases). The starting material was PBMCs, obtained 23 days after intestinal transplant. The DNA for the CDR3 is TGTGCCAGCAGTTCAAGCGGAGACTACAATGAGCAGTTCTTC. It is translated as CASSSSGDYNEQFF.